This TCR beta chain appears in the sequencing data of a study of T cells in localized non-small cell lung cancer. This table comes from immunoSEQ multiplex PCR, and its TCRdb copy is limited to in-frame clones, with some not included. This sample has approximately 45,000 clones, with roughly 79% found just once. Worth noting for this clone: Its antigen is undetermined.

V gave up 4 bases and J gave up 9 bases; unmatched junction bases: 3. The CDR3 length is 12 residues. CDR1 SSHAT and CDR2 FNYEAQ come from the germline V gene (reference sequence). Study results and limitations: Compared with tumor, uninvolved adjacent lung displayed greater T cell clonality, ranking highest overall. Heterogeneity remains possible, as sequencing covered one tumor region only. A median around 57 of the top 100 tumor clones appeared in adjacent lung.

This receptor was taken from a man between 40 and 70 years old with stage III lung adenocarcinoma. The chain is built from TRBV7-7 and TRBJ2-3, with TRBD2 identical over 8 bases. The input for sequencing was peripheral blood mononuclear cells, taken before any cancer treatment. The CDR3 sequence is CASSSRGGTQYF. DNA of the CDR3: TGTGCCAGCAGCTCCCGGGGGGGGACGCAGTATTTT. Full variable domain (rest looked up from reference TRBV7-7 and TRBJ2-3): GAGVSQSPRYKVTKRGQDVTLRCDPISSHATLYWYQQALGQGPEFLTYFNYEAQPDKSGLPSDRFSAERPEGSISTLTIQRTEQRDSAMYRCASSSRGGTQYFGPGTRLTVL.